The rows below give T cell receptor beta chains drawn from one sample of a study of T cell responses to AZD1222 COVID-19 vaccine. The repertoire was sequenced with immunoSEQ multiplex PCR; TCRdb's copy has only in-frame clones and lacks some. Here the sample spans roughly 140,000 clones, about nine tenths being singletons. Sample: peripheral blood, taken on day 0 of MenACWY control vaccination. All receptors derive from an adult in good health. CDR3s include the opening cysteine and the closing phenylalanine or tryptophan. The order of the fields is J gene, V gene, clone size, CDR3 protein. Some rows have no size entry. The others give once, few or many, or a class for an expanded clone.

>TRBJ1-5|TRBV11-2|once
CASSLGQNQPQHF
>TRBJ1-4|TRBV2|NA
CASSELGKLFF
>TRBJ1-6|TRBV19|NA
CASSIQVYNSPLHF
>TRBJ1-1|TRBV5-1|once
CASSYIARGRGTEAFF
>TRBJ2-7|TRBV7-9|few
CASSRTRGGSEQYF
>TRBJ1-2|TRBV4-1|NA
CASSLGQGLGGGGYTF
>TRBJ1-5|TRBV30|once
CAWSLGDYSNQPQHF
>TRBJ1-1|TRBV3-1/TRBV3-2|NA
CASSHVMGNTEAFF
>TRBJ2-3|TRBV4-2|NA
CASSRGLSDAGDTQYF
>TRBJ2-5|TRBV19|NA
CASSREWLETQYF
>TRBJ2-5|TRBV7-9|NA
CASSPTKSETQYF
>TRBJ2-3|TRBV7-9|NA
CASSPRLREASTDTQYF
>TRBJ1-4|TRBV11-3|few
CASSFRDRGTNEKLFF
>TRBJ2-7|TRBV7-2|NA
CASSLFIAGGISYEQYF
>TRBJ1-1|TRBV19|NA
CASDPGVGNTEAFF
>TRBJ2-2|TRBV14|NA
CASGSNGAGRLFF
>TRBJ1-6|TRBV3-1/TRBV3-2|NA
CASSPDRGGYSPLHF
>TRBJ1-4|TRBV2|NA
CASTGTGGAGANEKLFF
>TRBJ2-3|TRBV28|NA
CASRIDRVRGQYF
>TRBJ1-6|TRBV9|NA
CASSVDSPGVSPLHF
>TRBJ1-2|TRBV7-9|NA
CASSPGQVINYGYTF
>TRBJ2-2|TRBV6-5|NA
CASKVSVGAGELFF
>TRBJ1-4|TRBV28|once
CASSLDRKVRSNEKLFF
>TRBJ2-3|TRBV7-9|NA
CASSTPSDTQYF
>TRBJ2-1|TRBV10-2|NA
CASSEGTSGGKATYNEQFF
>TRBJ1-5|TRBV9|NA
CASSAEGGYQPQHF
>TRBJ1-2|TRBV6-5|once
CASNPTRGYGYTF
>TRBJ2-7|TRBV18|NA
CASSQGLAGGISYEQYF
>TRBJ2-5|TRBV3-1/TRBV3-2|few
CASSQWGGGSGEETQYF
>TRBJ1-1|TRBV11-2|few
CASSLRTGQHTEAFF
>TRBJ2-7|TRBV7-9|NA
CASSLTGGLYEQYF
>TRBJ2-7|TRBV28|NA
CASSYPLGSPSRSYEQYF
>TRBJ1-5|TRBV3-1/TRBV3-2|NA
CASSQEPNQPQHF
>TRBJ2-3|TRBV27|NA
CASSIMAGADSTDTQYF
>TRBJ2-7|TRBV28|NA
CASRAGRTYEQYF
>TRBJ2-5|TRBV19|NA
CASSPGQQETQYF
>TRBJ1-1|TRBV19|NA
CASSDPGRLNTEAFF
>TRBJ2-1|TRBV7-9|once
CASSATGGSYNEQFF
>TRBJ2-7|TRBV18|NA
CASSPGGTYEQYF
>TRBJ1-1|TRBV20-1|once
CSAEAGGAFF
>TRBJ2-7|TRBV2|NA
CASSPGTLKGQYF
>TRBJ1-4|TRBV23-1|NA
CASSQWRGRLNEKLFF
>TRBJ1-1|TRBV10-1|NA
CASSRDRVNTEAFF
>TRBJ2-4|TRBV5-8|NA
CASNSHPDRGKNIQYF
>TRBJ1-6|TRBV27|NA
CASSRTRDRNNSPLHF
>TRBJ1-5|TRBV19|NA
CNTARGKQPQHF
>TRBJ2-7|TRBV7-2|NA
CASSLGFVVYEQYF
>TRBJ1-2|TRBV29-1|few
CSVGRSGYTF
>TRBJ1-1|TRBV3-1/TRBV3-2|NA
CASSLGIWTLNTEAFF
>TRBJ1-2|TRBV9|NA
CASSPEGQSYGYTF
>TRBJ2-7|TRBV10-1|NA
CASSADRVYEQYF
>TRBJ2-3|TRBV7-3|NA
CASSLVSTDTQYF
>TRBJ2-4|TRBV16|once
CASSQWGTGVPDSLAKNIQYF
>TRBJ2-7|TRBV5-1|NA
CASSLGDRVYEQYF
>TRBJ2-2|TRBV7-3|NA
CASSPDTRGTSGGAIGELFF